What follows is one T cell receptor (beta chain) and its context. This record belongs to a study of blood T cell repertoires in COVID-19. Looking at the study overall: COVID-19 samples from acute and convalescent phases originated in the United States, Italy and Spain. From T cells, B-cell-depleted T cells, or PBMCs came the material, which was cDNA or gDNA.

V lost 8 bases and J 9 bases, leaving 20 bases between the germline ends. Germline loops: CDR1 SNHLY, CDR2 FYNNEI. The CDR3 sequence is 14 residues long. Original data processing: Estimation of nucleated cell counts was performed using reference gene primer amplification. Clones were sequenced by immunoSEQ multiplex PCR, and TCRdb holds only the in-frame ones, with some missing. From that table come the V and J calls and clone size; the DNA was used to work out D and trimming. The table lists under 250,000 clones, around 83% of them singletons, with about 1.5% in the top ten. This TCR was sampled from a woman aged 40 to 50 who had recovered from COVID-19. The chain couples TRBV2 to TRBJ2-1; D possibly corresponds to TRBD2 (7 bases). The sequencing input was peripheral blood. As DNA, the CDR3 is TGTGCCAGCGAGGGCCCGGGGGGCCAGGTTGAGCAGTTCTTC. Translating it yields CASEGPGGQVEQFF. Combining the CDR3 with reference TRBV2 and TRBJ2-1 gives the whole variable domain EPEVTQTPSHQVTQMGQEVILRCVPISNHLYFYWYRQILGQKVEFLVSFYNNEISEKSEIFDDQFSVERPDGSNFTLKIRSTKLEDSAMYFCASEGPGGQVEQFFGPGTRLTVL.